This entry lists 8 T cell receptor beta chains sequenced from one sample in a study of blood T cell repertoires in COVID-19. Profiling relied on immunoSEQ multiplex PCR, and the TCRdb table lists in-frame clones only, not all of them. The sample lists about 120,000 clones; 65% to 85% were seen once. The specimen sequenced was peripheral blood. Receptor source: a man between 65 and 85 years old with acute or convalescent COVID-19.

CDR3 sequence (DNA): TGTGCCAGCTCATCCTCCGATCAGCCCCAGCATTTT. This gives the protein CASSSSDQPQHF. V usage is TRBV18 and J usage is TRBJ1-5; D is unclear. CDR3 length: 12 residues. The V end lost 5 bases, the J end lost 5 bases, and 7 bases lay between the germline ends. The germline gives CDR1 KGHSH, CDR2 LQKENI.

The CDR3 DNA sequence: TGTGCCAGCAGCCACCAGACAGGGGTTGGCTACACCTTC. The encoded protein is CASSHQTGVGYTF. The chain joins TRBV3-1 (or the pseudogene TRBV3-2) to TRBJ1-2, with 8 bases that match TRBD1. CDR1 LGHDT and CDR2 YNNKEL come from the germline V gene (reference sequence). The CDR3 extends over 13 amino acids. Trimming took 3 bases from V and 7 from J; bases not matched to a gene: 4.

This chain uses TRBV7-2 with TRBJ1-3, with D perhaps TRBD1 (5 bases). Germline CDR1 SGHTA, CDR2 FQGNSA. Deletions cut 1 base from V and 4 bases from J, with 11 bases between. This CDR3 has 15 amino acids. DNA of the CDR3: TGTGCCAGCAGCTTAGATTTGGGGCCCGGAAACACCATATATTTT. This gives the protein CASSLDLGPGNTIYF.

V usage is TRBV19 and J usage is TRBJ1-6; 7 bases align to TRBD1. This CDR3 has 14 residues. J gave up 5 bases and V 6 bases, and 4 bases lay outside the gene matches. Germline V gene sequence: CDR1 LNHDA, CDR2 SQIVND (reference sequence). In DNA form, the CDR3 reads TGTGCCAGTAGCACGGGACAGAATAATTCACCCCTCCACTTT. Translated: CASSTGQNNSPLHF.

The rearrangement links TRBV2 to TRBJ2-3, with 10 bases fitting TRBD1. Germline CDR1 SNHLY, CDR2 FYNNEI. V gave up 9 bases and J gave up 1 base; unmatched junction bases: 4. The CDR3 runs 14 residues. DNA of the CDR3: TGTGCCAGGGACAGGGGGTTCGGCACAGATACGCAGTATTTT. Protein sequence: CARDRGFGTDTQYF.

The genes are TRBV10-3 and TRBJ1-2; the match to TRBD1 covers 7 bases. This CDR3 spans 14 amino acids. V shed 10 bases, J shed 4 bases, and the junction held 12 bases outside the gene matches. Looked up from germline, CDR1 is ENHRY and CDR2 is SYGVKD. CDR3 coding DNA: TGTGCCAGCCTGGGGCAGGGGGGAGCCTATGGCTACACCTTC. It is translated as CASLGQGGAYGYTF.

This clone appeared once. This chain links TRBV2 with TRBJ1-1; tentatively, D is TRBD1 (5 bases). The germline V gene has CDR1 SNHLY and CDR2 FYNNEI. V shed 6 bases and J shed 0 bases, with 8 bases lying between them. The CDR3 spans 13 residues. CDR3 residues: CASRGGVNTEAFF. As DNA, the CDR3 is TGTGCCAGCAGGGGAGGGGTGAACACTGAAGCTTTCTTT. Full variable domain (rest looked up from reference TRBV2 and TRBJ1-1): EPEVTQTPSHQVTQMGQEVILRCVPISNHLYFYWYRQILGQKVEFLVSFYNNEISEKSEIFDDQFSVERPDGSNFTLKIRSTKLEDSAMYFCASRGGVNTEAFFGQGTRLTVV.

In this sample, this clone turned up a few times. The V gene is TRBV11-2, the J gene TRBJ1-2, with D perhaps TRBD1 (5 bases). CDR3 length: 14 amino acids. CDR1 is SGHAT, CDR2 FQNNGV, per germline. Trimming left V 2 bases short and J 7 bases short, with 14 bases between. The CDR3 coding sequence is TGTGCCAGCAGCTTACCGGGACTCGGAGTTGGCTACACCTTC. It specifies CASSLPGLGVGYTF. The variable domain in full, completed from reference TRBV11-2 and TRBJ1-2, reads EAGVAQSPRYKIIEKRQSVAFWCNPISGHATLYWYQQILGQGPKLLIQFQNNGVVDDSQLPKDRFSAERLKGVDSTLKIQPAKLEDSAVYLCASSLPGLGVGYTFGSGTRLTVV.